This T cell receptor beta chain comes out of a study of blood T cell repertoires in COVID-19. As for the study in general: Sources were T cells, B-cell-depleted T cells, or PBMCs; the material itself was cDNA or gDNA.

TCRdb keeps only in-frame clones here, not all; method: immunoSEQ multiplex PCR. Here the sample spans roughly 300,000 clones, 70% to 90% being singletons. Trimming removed 1 base from V and 0 bases from J, with 8 bases in between. Looked up from germline, CDR1 is SGHDT and CDR2 is YYEEEE. The CDR3 length is 15 residues. Recovered status in Cohort 3 required two negative PCRs, clearance, or symptom resolution. The genes are TRBV5-6 and TRBJ1-5; D gene ambiguous. This sequence originates from a woman in her twenties or thirties who had recovered from COVID-19. The source material was PBMCs or T cells enriched from blood (not recorded which). The CDR3 region is CASSLTGISNQPQHF. The CDR3 DNA reads as TGTGCCAGCAGCTTGACCGGGATTAGCAATCAGCCCCAGCATTTT.